The source of this T cell receptor (beta chain) is a study of regulatory T cells in long-lasting Graves disease. The sample's time point: newly diagnosed GD, antithyroid drugs for less than 3 months. From PBMCs, RNA was extracted and then used to make the TCR library. This clonotype has a count of ten or more. Its antigen is currently unknown. The CDR3 has 14 amino acids. The germline V gene encodes CDR1 SNHLY and CDR2 FYNNEI. Trimming at V came to 6 bases and at J to 8 bases, leaving 8 bases not matched to a gene. iRepertoire HTBI primers and Arm-PCR of CDR3 regions built TCR beta libraries. TCRdb passed the multiplex PCR reads through MiXCR, listing each CDR3 protein once. The table lists under 700,000 distinct CDR3 sequences, about 16% of them singletons. Study-wide findings and caveats: Persistent disease was characterized by preferential usage of TRBV28, TRBJ1-2 and TRBJ2-5.

These data were also reused for a study on T cells in Graves' hyperthyroidism and ophthalmopathy. That work adds: Absent ophthalmopathy progression within 18 months defined stable Graves' hyperthyroidism. First-round RT-PCR with HTBI primers amplified the TCR CDR3 region. A median 6.5 months before onset, the model predicted ophthalmopathy.

The sample in question was peripheral blood mononuclear cells (PBMCs), obtained at new diagnosis, from a patient treated with antithyroid drugs. The sequence came from a woman aged 40-65 years with Graves disease. This chain uses TRBV2 with TRBJ2-4; 9 bases align to TRBD2. CDR3 region: CASSLGLAADIQYF. In DNA, the CDR3 is TGTGCCAGCAGCTTGGGACTAGCCGCTGACATTCAGTACTTC.